The 13 T cell receptor beta chains below were found in one sample sequenced in a study of shared clonotypes between healthy human individuals. Profiling relied on immunoSEQ multiplex PCR, and the TCRdb table lists in-frame clones only, not all of them. The sample contains about 1 million clones, roughly 80% of which appear only once. Sample: memory CD4+ T cells sorted from blood. Regarding subset: CD45RA-negative fraction. These receptors came from a man aged 18 to 35 in good health.

In its sample, this clone was seen many times. The chain is built from TRBV29-1 and TRBJ1-1; a possible D gene is TRBD1 (5 bases). V was trimmed by 7 bases and J by 3 bases, leaving 24 bases between them. The germline V gene encodes CDR1 SQVTM and CDR2 ANQGSEA. The CDR3 is 16 amino acids. CDR3 amino acids: CSARDKDITRDTEAFF. The CDR3 bases are TGCAGCGCTCGTGACAAGGACATTACAAGGGACACTGAAGCTTTCTTT.

The chain employs TRBV19 and TRBJ2-4, with D possibly matching TRBD1 (5 bases). This CDR3 comprises 15 residues. CDR1 and CDR2 from the germline V gene are LNHDA and SQIVND (reference sequence). Deletions cut 5 bases from V and 7 bases from J, with 18 bases between. In DNA form, the CDR3 reads TGTGCCAGTAGTCCCCAGACAGCCCAGGACAACATTCAGTACTTC. Translation: CASSPQTAQDNIQYF.

The chain has TRBV6-5 and TRBJ2-2; 7 bases fit TRBD1. The V gene end was trimmed by 4 bases and the J gene end by 7 bases; junction bases not matched to a gene: 9. CDR3 length equals 15 residues. Germline V lookup: CDR1 MNHEY, CDR2 SVGAGI. The CDR3 nucleotides are TGTGCCAGCAGTTTCTCCGGGACAGCACACGGGGAGCTGTTTTTT. Its translation: CASSFSGTAHGELFF.

This clone was seen at least ten times. This chain connects TRBV12-5 to TRBJ2-3; 7 bases are shared with TRBD2. The CDR3 spans 14 residues. Trimming cost V 1 base and J 2 bases; bases outside gene matches: 0. Germline V gene data show CDR1 as LGHNT and CDR2 as FRNRAP. DNA of the CDR3: TGTGCTAGTGGTTTGGGACTAGCCACAGATACGCAGTATTTT. Its protein is CASGLGLATDTQYF.

This clone was picked up a small number of times. This chain joins TRBV7-9 and TRBJ1-4; D is possibly TRBD1 (6 bases). This CDR3 has 13 amino acids. With 3 bases removed from V and 6 bases from J, the gap between germline ends came to 8 bases. Germline assignment: CDR1 SEHNR and CDR2 FQNEAQ (reference sequence). CDR3 loop: CASSFSGDEKLFF. DNA of the CDR3: TGTGCCAGCAGCTTTTCAGGGGATGAAAAACTGTTTTTT.

The J gene is TRBJ1-5, the V gene TRBV19; D gene unclear. Germline CDR1 and CDR2: LNHDA and SQIVND (reference sequence). This CDR3 has 15 amino acids. With 5 bases removed from V and 3 bases from J, the gap between germline ends came to 14 bases. This CDR3 is CASSPPSGNNQPQHF. CDR3 bases: TGTGCCAGTAGTCCCCCAAGTGGGAACAATCAGCCCCAGCATTTT. The variable domain in full, with the rest retrieved from reference TRBV19 and TRBJ1-5, is DGGITQSPKYLFRKEGQNVTLSCEQNLNHDAMYWYRQDPGQGLRLIYYSQIVNDFQKGDIAEGYSVSREKKESFPLTVTSAQKNPTAFYLCASSPPSGNNQPQHFGDGTRLSIL.

The J gene is TRBJ1-3, the V gene TRBV2; weak D call: TRBD1 (5 bases). In germline, CDR1 is SNHLY, CDR2 FYNNEI. The CDR3 runs to 14 residues. Trimming shortened V by 4 bases and J by 2 bases, and 9 bases separated the two germline ends. CDR3 sequence reads: CASSVETAGNTIYF. In DNA, the CDR3 is TGTGCCAGCAGTGTGGAGACAGCTGGAAACACCATATATTTT.

V and J are TRBV7-9 and TRBJ2-1; 7 positions agree with TRBD2. The J segment lost 0 bases and the V segment lost 5 bases, leaving 10 bases of the junction unmatched. Germline values: CDR1 SEHNR, CDR2 FQNEAQ (reference sequence). The CDR3 covers 17 residues. The CDR3 sequence is CASSPWSGTTSYNEQFF. CDR3 nucleotides: TGTGCCAGCAGCCCCTGGAGTGGGACTACCTCCTACAATGAGCAGTTCTTC.

The chain carries TRBV6-1 and TRBJ2-1, with 10 bases fitting TRBD2. The J segment lost 16 bases and the V segment lost 0 bases, leaving 6 bases of the junction unmatched. This CDR3 is built from 13 residues. Per germline, CDR1 MNHNS and CDR2 SASEGT. CDR3 loop: CASSEARPSGRFF. CDR3 coding DNA: TGTGCCAGCAGTGAAGCTCGGCCTAGCGGGAGATTCTTC.

The genes are TRBV19 and TRBJ1-6; D gene unclear. Trimming shortened V by 1 base and J by 5 bases, and 12 bases separated the two germline ends. This CDR3 is 16 amino acids long. Germline V gene lookup returns CDR1 LNHDA and CDR2 SQIVND (reference sequence). CDR3 protein: CASSIAAGANNSPLHF. The CDR3 DNA is TGTGCCAGTAGTATAGCGGCAGGAGCCAATAATTCACCCCTCCACTTT.

This sequence joins TRBV11-2 and TRBJ2-7; D is ambiguous. CDR1 and CDR2 (germline): SGHAT, FQNNGV. V was cut by 1 base and J by 1 base, with 8 bases left in between. The CDR3 extends over 14 amino acids. Written as DNA, the CDR3 is TGTGCCAGCAGCTTAGGCTACCCGTCCTACGAGCAGTACTTC. Its protein is CASSLGYPSYEQYF.

The chain uses TRBV2 and TRBJ2-2; perhaps TRBD1 as D (5 bases). CDR3 length: 15 residues. The V gene lost 7 bases and the J gene lost 0 bases, with 12 bases spanning the gap. Per the germline V gene, CDR1 is SNHLY and CDR2 is FYNNEI. The CDR3 loop is CASTIRQTNTGELFF. CDR3 coding DNA: TGTGCCAGCACAATAAGACAGACGAACACCGGGGAGCTGTTTTTT.

The CDR3, as DNA: TGTGCCAGCAGCCAACGACGGGGCCTCTCTGGAAACACCATATATTTT. Protein product: CASSQRRGLSGNTIYF. The gene calls are TRBV7-2 and TRBJ1-3, with D maybe TRBD1 (5 bases). V shed 5 bases and J shed 0 bases, with 14 bases lying between them. The CDR3 totals 16 residues. Germline V gene lookup returns CDR1 SGHTA and CDR2 FQGNSA.